This T cell receptor (beta chain) is drawn from a study of shared clonotypes between healthy human individuals. Study details: Per donor, CD8 memory used one plate, CD8 naive used two, CD4 memory used three and CD4 naive used three. Study observations and caveats: Clonotypes that were shared across a handful of donors made up about 5.1% of naive CD4 clonotypes.

This CDR3 is built from 17 residues. Trimming left V 2 bases short and J 1 base short, with 18 bases between. The germline V gene encodes CDR1 SGHDN and CDR2 FVKESK. TCRdb's copy holds only in-frame clones and misses some; the assay was immunoSEQ multiplex PCR. This sample has approximately 2.1 million clones, with 85% to 95% found just once. A remark on this clone: Antigen unknown.

The study separated CD4+ cells into CD45RA+ naive and CD45RA-negative memory subsets. The material sequenced was naive CD4+ T cells from PBMCs. Subset defined: CD45RA+ positively selected. The source is a man in his late teens or twenties in good health. Some clones in this sample may be carry-over from other donors' samples. The chain employs TRBV14 and TRBJ2-7; D not resolved. CDR3 bases: TGTGCCAGCAGCCAAAACTATGGCGCTTTCCCTTCCTACGAGCAGTACTTC. Translation gives CASSQNYGAFPSYEQYF.